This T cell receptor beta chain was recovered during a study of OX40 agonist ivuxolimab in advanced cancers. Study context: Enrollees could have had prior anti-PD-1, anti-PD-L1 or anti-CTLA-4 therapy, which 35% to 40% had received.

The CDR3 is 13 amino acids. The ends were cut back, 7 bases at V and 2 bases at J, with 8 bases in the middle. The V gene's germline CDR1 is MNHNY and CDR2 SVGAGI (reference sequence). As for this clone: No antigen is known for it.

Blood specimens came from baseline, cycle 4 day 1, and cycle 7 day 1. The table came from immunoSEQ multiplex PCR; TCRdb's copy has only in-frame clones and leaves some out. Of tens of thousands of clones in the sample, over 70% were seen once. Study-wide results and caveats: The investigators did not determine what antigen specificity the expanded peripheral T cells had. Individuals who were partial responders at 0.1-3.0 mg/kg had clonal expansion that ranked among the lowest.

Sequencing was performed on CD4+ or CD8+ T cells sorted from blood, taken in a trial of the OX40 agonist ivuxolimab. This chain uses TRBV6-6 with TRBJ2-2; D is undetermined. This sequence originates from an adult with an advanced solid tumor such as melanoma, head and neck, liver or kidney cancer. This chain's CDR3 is CASNSDNTGELFF. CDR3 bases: TGTGCCAGCAACTCGGACAACACCGGGGAGCTGTTTTTT.